These 15 T cell receptor beta chains share one sample of origin, sequenced in a study of blood T cells in healthy people across ages. Using a J-beta primer mix together with a sample-barcoded 5' primer, a second PCR was run for roughly 6 to 11 cycles. Using its own MiXCR run on the 5' RACE reads, TCRdb lists one record per CDR3 protein. The sample shows about 1 million distinct CDR3 sequences, 45% of them seen only once. Specimen: blood. These receptor sequences come from a woman aged 55-75 years in good health.

CDR3 DNA: TGCAGTGCTAGAGACAAGCGCCCCACTAACTATGGCTACACCTTC. Encoded protein: CSARDKRPTNYGYTF. The rearrangement uses TRBV20-1 and TRBJ1-2, with unresolved D. Trimming removed 0 bases at V and 0 bases at J, with 11 bases between. In germline, CDR1 is DFQATT, CDR2 SNEGSKA (reference sequence). This CDR3 spans 15 amino acids.

This clonotype turned up a few times. The chain carries TRBV13 and TRBJ2-7, with 8 positions matching TRBD2. Germline V gives CDR1 PRHDT, CDR2 FYEKMQ (reference sequence). The CDR3 extends over 14 amino acids. V was clipped by 3 bases and J by 3 bases; unmatched bases: 4. For the CDR3, the DNA is TGTGCCAGCAGCTTTGCGGGAGGTCTCTACGAGCAGTACTTC. Amino acid sequence: CASSFAGGLYEQYF.

About this clonotype: Possible read error: a much larger clone is one base away. The chain links TRBV20-1 to TRBJ2-7, with D perhaps matching TRBD2 (5 bases). The CDR3 sequence is 14 residues long. The ends were cut back, 6 bases at V and 6 bases at J, with 21 bases in the middle. The germline V gene encodes CDR1 DFQATT and CDR2 SNEGSKA (reference sequence). CDR3: CSALTGIRAVEQYF. The CDR3 nucleotides read TGCAGTGCACTTACCGGGATTAGGGCGGTCGAGCAGTACTTC.

The sample holds a few counts of this clonotype. The rearrangement joins TRBV19 to TRBJ2-2; no definite D call. From germline, CDR1 is LNHDA and CDR2 SQIVND (reference sequence). Trimming shortened V by 5 bases and J by 5 bases, and 18 bases separated the two germline ends. CDR3 length: 16 amino acids. CDR3 sequence: CASSPLGKGWTGELFF. The CDR3 DNA is TGTGCCAGTAGTCCCCTAGGGAAAGGATGGACCGGGGAGCTGTTTTTT.

V is TRBV7-2 and J is TRBJ2-1, with 12 bases fitting TRBD2. V dropped 6 bases and J dropped 8; count of bases not matched to a gene: 8. CDR1 and CDR2 from the germline V gene are SGHTA and FQGNSA. The CDR3 spans 15 residues. The CDR3 here is CASSHSSGRDDEQFF. The CDR3 coding sequence is TGTGCCAGCAGTCACTCTAGCGGGAGGGACGATGAGCAGTTCTTC. The variable domain in full, completed from reference TRBV7-2 and TRBJ2-1, reads GAGVSQSPSNKVTEKGKDVELRCDPISGHTALYWYRQSLGQGLEFLIYFQGNSAPDKSGLPSDRFSAERTGGSVSTLTIQRTQQEDSAVYLCASSHSSGRDDEQFFGPGTRLTVL.

The chain is built from TRBV6-6 and TRBJ1-3; no clear D. The CDR3 length is 13 residues. Trimming stripped 6 bases from V and 3 bases from J, with 9 bases between. In germline, CDR1 is MNHNY, CDR2 SVGAGI (reference sequence). The CDR3 sequence: CASRYRGGNTIYF. The CDR3 DNA reads as TGTGCCAGCAGGTACCGAGGTGGAAACACCATATATTTT.

The chain couples TRBV19 to TRBJ1-2, with unresolved D. The CDR3 length is 14 residues. Germline CDR1 LNHDA, CDR2 SQIVND (reference sequence). Trimming took off 3 bases at V and 3 bases at J, with 11 bases between the two ends. CDR3 DNA: TGTGCCAGTAGTATTTTGGGAACTTACTATGGCTACACCTTC. Its protein product is CASSILGTYYGYTF.

This chain joins TRBV27 and TRBJ2-1; D remains ambiguous. The CDR3 runs to 14 residues. CDR1 is MNHEY, CDR2 SMNVEV, per germline (reference sequence). The V end was cut by 5 bases, the J end by 10 bases, with 18 bases between. CDR3 amino acids: CASSPRAGRVEQFF. In DNA, the CDR3 is TGTGCCAGCAGTCCCCGAGCAGGTAGGGTCGAGCAGTTCTTC.

J is TRBJ2-1 and V is TRBV7-9; TRBD2 matches at 8 bases. Germline values: CDR1 SEHNR, CDR2 FQNEAQ (reference sequence). After removal of 0 bases from V and 7 bases from J, the junction contained 14 bases not matched to a gene. The CDR3 runs to 18 residues. As DNA, the CDR3 is TGTGCCAGCAGCTTAGCGATATTGGGCGGGAGGTCAAAAAATGAGCAGTTCTTC. Translating gives CASSLAILGGRSKNEQFF.

The chain has TRBV20-1 and TRBJ2-1; D is ambiguous. The end of the DNA is better explained by TRBJ2-7, so the J call may be wrong. The CDR3 length is 15 residues. From germline, CDR1 is DFQATT and CDR2 SNEGSKA (reference sequence). The CDR3, as DNA: TGCAGTGCTAGAGCAGCCCTAATCCCCTACAATGAGCAGTACTTC. Translation gives CSARAALIPYNEQYF.

This clonotype was detected once. The chain employs TRBV29-1 and TRBJ2-4, with a tentative D call TRBD1 (6 bases). With the DNA end fitting TRBJ2-7 better, the J assignment may be wrong. The CDR3 has 13 residues. Germline assignment: CDR1 SQVTM and CDR2 ANQGSEA. CDR3 in amino acids: CSVRRGRGTEQYF. DNA for the CDR3: TGCAGCGTTCGGCGTGGCAGGGGAACCGAGCAGTACTTC.

The chain has TRBV3-1 and TRBJ2-6; 11 positions match TRBD2. Losses at the gene ends were 4 bases for V and 3 bases for J; bases not matched to a gene: 5. Per the germline V gene, CDR1 is LGHDT and CDR2 is YNNKEL (reference sequence). This CDR3 has 17 residues. This CDR3 reads CASSPLAGVDGANVLTF. CDR3 bases: TGTGCCAGCAGCCCACTAGCGGGAGTTGATGGGGCCAACGTCCTGACTTTC.

The chain joins TRBV7-8 to TRBJ1-1; TRBD1 aligns across 8 bases. J was trimmed by 2 bases and V by 1 base; bases with no gene match: 3. The CDR3 covers 15 residues. Germline V gene lookup returns CDR1 SGHVS and CDR2 FQNEAQ. The CDR3 reads CASSLGTGSNTEAFF. The CDR3 DNA reads as TGTGCCAGCAGCTTAGGGACAGGGAGTAACACTGAAGCTTTCTTT. The full variable domain, with the rest looked up from reference TRBV7-8 and TRBJ1-1, is GAGVSQSPRYKVAKRGQDVALRCDPISGHVSLFWYQQALGQGPEFLTYFQNEAQLDKSGLPSDRFFAERPEGSVSTLKIQRTQQEDSAVYLCASSLGTGSNTEAFFGQGTRLTVV.

The chain has TRBV9 and TRBJ2-2, with no clear D. CDR3 length: 14 amino acids. Germline loops: CDR1 SGDLS, CDR2 YYNGEE. Trimming took 3 bases from V and 1 from J, leaving 7 bases between them. The DNA for the CDR3 is TGTGCCAGCAGCGGTAGGGTGAACACCGGGGAGCTGTTTTTT. This encodes CASSGRVNTGELFF. The entire variable domain, with the rest obtained from reference TRBV9 and TRBJ2-2, is as follows: DSGVTQTPKHLITATGQRVTLRCSPRSGDLSVYWYQQSLDQGLQFLIQYYNGEERAKGNILERFSAQQFPDLHSELNLSSLELGDSALYFCASSGRVNTGELFFGEGSRLTVL.

The rearrangement uses TRBV6-5 and TRBJ1-2; a possible D gene is TRBD1 (5 bases). V lost 0 bases and J lost 7, with 12 bases in between. This CDR3 comprises 14 residues. Germline loops: CDR1 MNHEY, CDR2 SVGAGI. For the CDR3, the DNA is TGTGCCAGCAGTTACTCGGCGGGACTGGGTGGCTACACCTTC. This translates into CASSYSAGLGGYTF.